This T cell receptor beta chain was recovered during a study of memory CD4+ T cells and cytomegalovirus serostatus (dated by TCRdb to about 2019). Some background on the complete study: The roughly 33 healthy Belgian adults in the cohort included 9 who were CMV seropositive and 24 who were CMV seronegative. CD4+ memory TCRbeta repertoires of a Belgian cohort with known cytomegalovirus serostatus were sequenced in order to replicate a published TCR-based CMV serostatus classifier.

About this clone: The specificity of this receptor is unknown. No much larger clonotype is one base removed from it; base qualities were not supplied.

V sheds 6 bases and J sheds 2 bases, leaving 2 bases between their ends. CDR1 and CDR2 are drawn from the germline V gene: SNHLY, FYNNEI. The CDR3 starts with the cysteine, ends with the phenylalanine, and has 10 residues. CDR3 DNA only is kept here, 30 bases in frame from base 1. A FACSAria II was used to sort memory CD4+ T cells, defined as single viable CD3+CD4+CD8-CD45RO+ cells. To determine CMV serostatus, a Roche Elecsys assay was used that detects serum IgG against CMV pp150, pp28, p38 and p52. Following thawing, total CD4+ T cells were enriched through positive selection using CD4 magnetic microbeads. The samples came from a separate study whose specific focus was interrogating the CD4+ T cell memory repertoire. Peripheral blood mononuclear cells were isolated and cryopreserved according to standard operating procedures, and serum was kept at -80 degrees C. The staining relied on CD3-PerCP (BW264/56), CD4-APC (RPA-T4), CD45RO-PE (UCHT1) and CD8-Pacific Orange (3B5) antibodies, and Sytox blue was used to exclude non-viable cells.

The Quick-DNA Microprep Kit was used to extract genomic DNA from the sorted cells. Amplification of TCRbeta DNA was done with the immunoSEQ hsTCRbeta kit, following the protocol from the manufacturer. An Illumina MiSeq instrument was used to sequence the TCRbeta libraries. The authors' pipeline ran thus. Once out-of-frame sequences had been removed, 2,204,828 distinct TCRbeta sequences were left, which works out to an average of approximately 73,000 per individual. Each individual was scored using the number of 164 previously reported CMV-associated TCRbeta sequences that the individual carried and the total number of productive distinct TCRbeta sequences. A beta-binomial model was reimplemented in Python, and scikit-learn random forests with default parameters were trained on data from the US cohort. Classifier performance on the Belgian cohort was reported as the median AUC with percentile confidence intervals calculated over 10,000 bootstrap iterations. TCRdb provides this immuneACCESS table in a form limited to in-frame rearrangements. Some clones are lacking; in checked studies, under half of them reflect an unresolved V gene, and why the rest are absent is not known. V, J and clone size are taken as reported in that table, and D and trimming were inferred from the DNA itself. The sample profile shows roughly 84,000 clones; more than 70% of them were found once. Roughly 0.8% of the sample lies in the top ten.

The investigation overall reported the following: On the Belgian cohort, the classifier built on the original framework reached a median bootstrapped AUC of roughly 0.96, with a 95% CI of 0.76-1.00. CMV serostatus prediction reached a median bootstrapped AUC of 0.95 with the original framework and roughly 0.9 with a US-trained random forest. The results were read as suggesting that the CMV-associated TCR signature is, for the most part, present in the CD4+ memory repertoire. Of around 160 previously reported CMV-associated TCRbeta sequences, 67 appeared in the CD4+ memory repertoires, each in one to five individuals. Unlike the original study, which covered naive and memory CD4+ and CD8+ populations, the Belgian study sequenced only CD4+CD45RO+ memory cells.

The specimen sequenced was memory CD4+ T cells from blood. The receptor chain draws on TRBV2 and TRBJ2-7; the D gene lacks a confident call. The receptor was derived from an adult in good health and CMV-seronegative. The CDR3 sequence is CASRAYEQYF. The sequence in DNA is TGTGCCAGCAGGGCCTACGAGCAGTACTTC.